These 23 T cell receptor beta chains share one sample of origin, sequenced in a study of immune cell composition in non-small cell lung cancer. Profiling relied on immunoSEQ multiplex PCR, and the TCRdb table lists in-frame clones only, not all of them. The profile shows roughly 3,000 clones, 65% to 85% of them singletons. The specimen was lung tumor tissue. These receptors all stem from a human donor with non-small cell lung cancer.

V is TRBV20-1 and J is TRBJ2-1; the D is unclear. V was cut by 3 bases and J by 5 bases, with 2 bases left in between. The V gene's germline CDR1 is DFQATT and CDR2 SNEGSKA (reference sequence). The CDR3 consists of 10 residues. Here the CDR3 reads CSASDNEQFF. The CDR3 nucleotides read TGCAGTGCTAGCGACAATGAGCAGTTCTTC.

The genes are TRBV29-1 and TRBJ1-2; D gene unclear. CDR3 length: 14 residues. The germline V and J ends were trimmed by 1 base and 2 bases, with 11 bases remaining between them. Germline V lookup: CDR1 SQVTM, CDR2 ANQGSEA. The CDR3 DNA is TGCAGCGTTGAAGGGAGGACGGTGAACTATGGCTACACCTTC. Amino acid sequence: CSVEGRTVNYGYTF.

The chain couples TRBV7-2 to TRBJ2-3; the D gene is possibly TRBD2 (6 bases). V lost 6 bases and J 1 base, leaving 11 bases between the germline ends. The CDR3 covers 14 residues. Per germline, CDR1 SGHTA and CDR2 FQGNSA. The CDR3 DNA reads as TGTGCCAGCAGTCCAGGCGGGGGCACAGATACGCAGTATTTT. This gives the protein CASSPGGGTDTQYF.

The chain has TRBV7-9 and TRBJ2-1; D not certain. The CDR3 spans 13 residues. V lost 5 bases, J lost 5 bases, and 10 bases lay in between. In germline, CDR1 is SEHNR, CDR2 FQNEAQ (reference sequence). CDR3 DNA sequence: TGTGCCAGCAGCCTCGGAGCCAACAATGAGCAGTTCTTC. It yields the protein CASSLGANNEQFF.

This clone was detected only once. The chain has TRBV27 and TRBJ2-7; maybe TRBD1 (5 bases). V lost 3 bases, J lost 1 base, and 7 bases lay in between. CDR1 is MNHEY and CDR2 is SMNVEV in the germline V gene (reference sequence). The CDR3 runs to 13 residues. The CDR3 nucleotides are TGTGCCAGCAGTTTTTCAGGGTCCTACGAGCAGTACTTC. This sequence encodes CASSFSGSYEQYF.

This clone was seen more than once but under ten times. The V and J genes are TRBV6-1 and TRBJ1-3; perhaps TRBD1 as D (6 bases). Trimming took off 1 base at V and 1 base at J, with 17 bases between the two ends. Germline V gene sequence: CDR1 MNHNS, CDR2 SASEGT. The CDR3 consists of 18 residues. Here the CDR3 reads CASSEGIGRGQSGNTIYF. DNA for the CDR3: TGTGCCAGCAGTGAAGGGATAGGCAGGGGTCAATCTGGAAACACCATATATTTT.

This chain connects TRBV27 to TRBJ2-7; 11 nucleotides align to TRBD1. Germline-derived CDR1 and CDR2 are MNHEY and SMNVEV (reference sequence). The CDR3 length is 14 residues. V was pared by 3 bases and J by 4 bases, with 2 bases of the junction left unmatched. This CDR3 reads CASSFGTGGYEQYF. The CDR3 coding sequence is TGTGCCAGCAGTTTCGGGACAGGGGGATACGAGCAGTACTTC.

This sequence joins TRBV9 and TRBJ2-7; 7 bases map to TRBD2. From germline, CDR1 is SGDLS and CDR2 YYNGEE. V was pared by 3 bases and J by 4 bases, with 4 bases of the junction left unmatched. CDR3 size: 13 residues. CDR3 sequence (DNA): TGTGCCAGCAGCGAGGGGACTACATACGAGCAGTACTTC. This sequence encodes CASSEGTTYEQYF.

This clone came up once. This rearrangement joins TRBV7-2 to TRBJ1-2; maybe TRBD1 (5 bases). The CDR3 loop spans 15 amino acids. The germline V gene has CDR1 SGHTA and CDR2 FQGNSA. V lost 3 bases to trimming and J lost 6 bases, with 17 bases between them. The CDR3 DNA follows: TGTGCCAGCAGCTTGGACGGCAGGGTTGGTGATGGCTACACCTTC. This codes for CASSLDGRVGDGYTF.

The rearrangement links TRBV7-9 to TRBJ1-5; the D is unclear. Trimming removed 1 base at V and 4 bases at J, with 11 bases between. The CDR3 is made up of 15 amino acids. Germline V gives CDR1 SEHNR, CDR2 FQNEAQ (reference sequence). DNA of the CDR3: TGTGCCAGCAGCTTAGTCCTTCCTCAGAATCAGCCCCAGCATTTT. Protein product: CASSLVLPQNQPQHF. Looking up the rest from reference TRBV7-9 and TRBJ1-5 gives the full variable domain: DTGVSQNPRHKITKRGQNVTFRCDPISEHNRLYWYRQTLGQGPEFLTYFQNEAQLEKSRLLSDRFSAERPKGSFSTLEIQRTEQGDSAMYLCASSLVLPQNQPQHFGDGTRLSIL.

V gene TRBV28 combines with J gene TRBJ1-2; 11 nucleotides agree with TRBD1. This CDR3 has 16 amino acids. Germline CDR1 is MDHEN and CDR2 is SYDVKM. J was trimmed by 7 bases and V by 7 bases; bases with no gene match: 14. The CDR3 region is CASTAAGTGGTGGYTF. In nucleotides, the CDR3 is TGTGCCAGCACCGCCGCCGGGACAGGGGGAACCGGTGGCTACACCTTC.

The V gene is TRBV2, the J gene TRBJ2-2; 7 bases map to TRBD1. There are 14 residues in the CDR3. Germline V CDR1 and CDR2: SNHLY, FYNNEI. V lost 5 bases to trimming and J lost 3 bases; unmatched junction nucleotides: 3. Written as DNA, the CDR3 is TGTGCCAGCAGTTTGGACAGGTACACCGGGGAGCTGTTTTTT. It translates to CASSLDRYTGELFF.

This chain connects TRBV29-1 to TRBJ1-2, with D perhaps matching TRBD1 (6 bases). Germline V gives CDR1 SQVTM, CDR2 ANQGSEA. This CDR3 region has 14 residues. V was shortened by 1 base and J by 4 bases, with 13 bases between the two germline ends. The CDR3 loop reads CSVEGGGWGYGYTF. CDR3 DNA: TGCAGCGTTGAAGGGGGGGGCTGGGGCTATGGCTACACCTTC.

The chain uses TRBV10-3 and TRBJ2-7; 10 bases map to TRBD1. The ends lost 4 bases at V and 7 bases at J; junction bases unmatched: 7. From germline, CDR1 is ENHRY and CDR2 SYGVKD. CDR3 size: 14 residues. CDR3 loop: CAISGVRTGGEQYF. As DNA, the CDR3 is TGTGCCATCAGTGGGGTCCGGACAGGGGGAGAGCAGTACTTC.

The rearrangement links TRBV7-8 to TRBJ1-1; no clear D. The CDR3 is 14 residues long. Looked up from germline, CDR1 is SGHVS and CDR2 is FQNEAQ. Between the trimmed V and J ends, which lost 4 bases and 0 bases, there was a span of 9 bases. In DNA, the CDR3 is TGTGCCAGCAGCTCCTTCAACTTGAACACTGAAGCTTTCTTT. Amino acids: CASSSFNLNTEAFF.

The CDR3 sequence: CASSLSGTDNTEAFF. The CDR3 nucleotides read TGTGCCAGCAGTTTATCTGGGACAGATAACACTGAAGCTTTCTTT. This sequence joins TRBV27 and TRBJ1-1; 7 positions match TRBD1. The trim removed 0 bases at V and 2 bases at J, leaving 3 bases unmatched. This CDR3 has 15 amino acids. Germline loops: CDR1 MNHEY, CDR2 SMNVEV (reference sequence).

The V call is TRBV5-1, the J call TRBJ1-4; no clear D. Germline loops: CDR1 SGHRS, CDR2 YFSETQ. This CDR3 comprises 15 residues. V lost 10 bases to trimming and J lost 2 bases, with 18 bases between them. CDR3 nucleotides: TGCGCCTCCCAGAGGGAGGCTCAGACTAATGAAAAACTGTTTTTT. It is translated as CASQREAQTNEKLFF.

This chain links TRBV7-2 with TRBJ2-5; no firm D call. Germline CDR1 is SGHTA and CDR2 is FQGNSA. The CDR3 sequence is 15 residues long. V gave up 5 bases and J gave up 2 bases, with 15 bases separating them. Written as DNA, the CDR3 is TGTGCCAGCAGCCCAAGGTGGCAGGCGCAAGAGACCCAGTACTTC. This sequence encodes CASSPRWQAQETQYF.

The chain uses TRBV4-3 and TRBJ1-5; tentatively, D is TRBD1 (6 bases). Germline CDR1 is LGHNA and CDR2 is YSLEER. The germline V and J ends were trimmed by 1 base and 3 bases, with 13 bases remaining between them. This CDR3 has 16 residues. Here the CDR3 DNA reads TGCGCCAGCAGCCAAGGCGGGGGCCAAATCAATCAGCCCCAGCATTTT. Translation: CASSQGGGQINQPQHF.

This chain links TRBV13 with TRBJ2-1; tentative D call: TRBD2 (8 bases). Per germline, CDR1 PRHDT and CDR2 FYEKMQ (reference sequence). V shed 5 bases and J shed 11 bases, with 13 bases lying between them. CDR3 size: 12 residues. CDR3 residues: CASSRGGQQQFF. CDR3 DNA: TGTGCCAGCAGCCGGGGGGGACAGCAGCAGTTCTTC.

This clone was recorded only once. This chain uses TRBV5-1 with TRBJ2-2, with a possible D match to TRBD1 (6 bases). The CDR3 runs 16 residues. Germline V CDR1 and CDR2: SGHRS, YFSETQ. V was shortened by 2 bases and J by 3 bases, with 14 bases between the two germline ends. CDR3 loop: CASSFFSGQHTGELFF. CDR3 coding DNA: TGCGCCAGCAGCTTTTTTTCGGGACAACACACCGGGGAGCTGTTTTTT.

A single count supports this clone. The chain is built from TRBV6-4 and TRBJ2-1; TRBD2 aligns across 10 bases. Losses at the gene ends were 2 bases for V and 2 bases for J; bases not matched to a gene: 3. The CDR3 length is 16 residues. Per germline, CDR1 MRHNA and CDR2 SNTAGT. Here the CDR3 reads CASSDLSGGTYNEQFF. DNA for the CDR3: TGTGCCAGCAGTGACCTTAGCGGGGGGACCTACAATGAGCAGTTCTTC.

By share, this clone ranks as large. V and J are TRBV19 and TRBJ1-1; 9 bases line up with TRBD1. This CDR3 spans 17 amino acids. After removal of 1 base from V and 0 bases from J, the junction contained 6 bases not matched to a gene. Germline CDR1 is LNHDA and CDR2 is SQIVND (reference sequence). CDR3 residues: CASSIGTGDIMNTEAFF. CDR3 nucleotide sequence: TGTGCCAGTAGTATAGGGACAGGGGACATCATGAACACTGAAGCTTTCTTT.